This entry features one T cell receptor (beta chain) sequence. Every patient relapsed after autologous stem cell transplantation, and brentuximab vedotin exposure varied. The data were taken from a study of PD-1 blockade in classical Hodgkin lymphoma. Measured with immunoSEQ multiplex PCR; TCRdb has only the in-frame clones, and not every one. The sample has 40,000 to 60,000 clones; around 67% are singletons. Trimming stripped 5 bases from V and 0 bases from J, with 13 bases between. Germline-derived CDR1 and CDR2 are SGDLS and YYNGEE. The CDR3 runs 15 residues. The sequences come from peripheral blood mononuclear cells (PBMCs), collected before the second cycle of nivolumab. The receptor comes from a human donor with classical Hodgkin lymphoma. V is TRBV9 and J is TRBJ2-3; D may correspond to TRBD1 or TRBD2 (5 bases each). CDR3 sequence: CASSIRGVSTDTQYF. DNA for the CDR3: TGTGCCAGCAGTATTAGGGGAGTTAGCACAGATACGCAGTATTTT.